This entry concerns a single T cell receptor beta chain. The data are from a study of blood T cell repertoires in COVID-19. Study background: Sample material is recorded as cDNA or gDNA derived from T cells, B-cell-depleted T cells, or PBMCs.

The J segment lost 1 base and the V segment lost 0 bases, leaving 4 bases of the junction unmatched. Germline-derived CDR1 and CDR2 are LNHNV and YYDKDF (reference sequence). The CDR3 is made up of 16 amino acids. Assay used: immunoSEQ multiplex PCR; TCRdb lists only in-frame clones, some missing. The profile covers 110,000 to 150,000 clones, with about 85% appearing a single time and 6.2% taken by the ten largest. Participants' reported clinical history set cohort assignment. The sequenced material came from PBMCs or T cells enriched from blood (not recorded which). This TCR came from a woman aged 40 to 55 who had recovered from COVID-19. V and J are TRBV15 and TRBJ2-7; 9 positions agree with TRBD1. CDR3: CATSRDTTGGSYEQYF. CDR3 DNA: TGTGCCACCAGCAGAGATACGACAGGGGGTTCCTACGAGCAGTACTTC.